The rows below give T cell receptor beta chains drawn from one sample of a study of CD8 T cells in Susac syndrome. TCRdb called the immunoSEQ multiplex PCR reads again in MiXCR, with one record for every CDR3 protein. The profile shows about 85,000 distinct CDR3 sequences, approximately 95% of them singletons. The sequencing sample was made of CD8+ T cells from PBMCs. The receptor set was obtained from a human donor with Susac syndrome. CDR3s include the opening cysteine and the closing phenylalanine or tryptophan. A D gene is named only where the DNA matches it firmly. Some rows mark clone size as missing; the rest say once, few, many or name a class of expanded clone.

size	V	length	J	D	DNA	CDR3
.	TRBV20-1	15	TRBJ1-2	.	TGCAGTGCTAGAGTCCTGTGGGACTCCAACTATGGCTACACCTTC	CSARVLWDSNYGYTF
.	TRBV7-2	14	TRBJ2-7	TRBD2	TGTGCCAGCAGCGCCGCGACTAGCGGATACGAGCAGTACTTC	CASSAATSGYEQYF
.	TRBV3-1	17	TRBJ2-5	.	TGTGCCAGCAGCCAAATGGCGGACCTAGCAGCCCAAGAGACCCAGTACTTC	CASSQMADLAAQETQYF
.	TRBV12-3/TRBV12-4	11	TRBJ1-1	.	TGTGCCAGCAGTTGGGGGAGGAAGGCTTTCTTT	CASSWGRKAFF
.	TRBV15	16	TRBJ2-1	TRBD2	TGTGCCACCAGACTAGCGGGAGTGACCTACCGCAATGAGCAGTTCTTC	CATRLAGVTYRNEQFF
.	TRBV4-1	13	TRBJ2-7	.	TGCGCCAGCAGCCAATCCATGAACTACGAGCAGTACTTC	CASSQSMNYEQYF
.	TRBV20-1	14	TRBJ2-7	TRBD2	TGCAGTGCAAACCCCGGGACTAGCTTCGTCGAGCAGTACTTC	CSANPGTSFVEQYF
.	TRBV6-4	13	TRBJ2-1	.	TGTGCCAGCCCGGTACGGGAGAGGAGGGAGCAGTTCTTC	CASPVRERREQFF
.	TRBV20-1	15	TRBJ1-1	.	TGCAGTGCTAGAGATCTCCAGGGGAAGAACACTGAAGCTTTCTTT	CSARDLQGKNTEAFF
.	TRBV5-6	15	TRBJ1-5	.	TGTGCCAGCAGCTTTTACAGAGACAGCAATCAGCCCCAGCATTTT	CASSFYRDSNQPQHF
once	TRBV5-6	18	TRBJ2-2	TRBD2	TGTGCCAGCAGCTTGCCGGGGACTAGCGGGAGAGGGATCGGGGAGCTGTTTTTT	CASSLPGTSGRGIGELFF
.	TRBV30	11	TRBJ2-2	.	TGTGCCCGAAGAATAGGTGGGGAGCTGTTTTTT	CARRIGGELFF
.	TRBV2	15	TRBJ2-2	.	TGTGCCAGCAGTGAAGCGCCAATAAACACCGGGGAGCTGTTTTTT	CASSEAPINTGELFF
.	TRBV29-1	16	TRBJ2-7	TRBD1	TGCAGCGTTGTAGGGTATGGAGGACAGGGTGCCTACGAGCAGTACTTC	CSVVGYGGQGAYEQYF
.	TRBV11-2	14	TRBJ2-1	.	TGTGCCAGCAGCCCGACGGGGGCCCCGGATGAGCAGTTCTTC	CASSPTGAPDEQFF
.	TRBV5-6	15	TRBJ2-1	TRBD2	TGTGCCAGCAGCATAGGACTAGCGGCCGCCTTCGAGCAGTTCTTC	CASSIGLAAAFEQFF
once	TRBV5-6	14	TRBJ1-3	.	TGTGCCAGCAGCTTGGCAGCAGCTGGAAACACCATATATTTT	CASSLAAAGNTIYF
.	TRBV3-1	17	TRBJ2-1	TRBD2	TGTGCCAGCAGCCAAGATATCGGAGCGGGAGCTAACAATGAGCAGTTCTTC	CASSQDIGAGANNEQFF
.	TRBV28	20	TRBJ1-2	TRBD1	TGTGCCAGCAGTCCACGGACGTGGACAGGGGCCGACTTAGCTAACTATGGCTACACCTTC	CASSPRTWTGADLANYGYTF
.	TRBV20-1	15	TRBJ2-7	.	TGCAGTGCTAGAGATTTTGCGGAACTTTCCTACGAGCAGTACTTC	CSARDFAELSYEQYF
.	TRBV21-1	14	TRBJ2-7	.	TGTGCCAGCAGCGCCCTAGCGGGAGACTACGAGCAGTACTTC	CASSALAGDYEQYF
.	TRBV6-5	12	TRBJ1-2	TRBD1	TGTGCCAGCAGCCATGACAGGGATGGCTACACCTTC	CASSHDRDGYTF
.	TRBV15	15	TRBJ2-2	.	TGTGCCACCAGCGTGGGGGGGGCTGGCACCGGGGAGCTGTTTTTT	CATSVGGAGTGELFF
once	TRBV20-1	16	TRBJ2-1	.	TGCAGTGCAGTACAGCCCCACAGGAGCTCCTACAATGAGCAGTTCTTC	CSAVQPHRSSYNEQFF
.	TRBV29-1	8	TRBJ2-1	.	TGCAGCGTTGATGAGCAGTTCTTC	CSVDEQFF
.	TRBV19	13	TRBJ1-5	.	TGTGCCAGTGCAGGGTTTAGCAATCAGCCCCAGCATTTT	CASAGFSNQPQHF
once	TRBV29-1	15	TRBJ2-7	TRBD2	TGCAGCGTTGAAGACCCCACTAGCGCCGGTGGCGAGCAGTACTTC	CSVEDPTSAGGEQYF
.	TRBV5-6	16	TRBJ2-6	.	TGTGCCAGCAGCACGGGACTCGGCTCTGGGGCCAACGTCCTGACTTTC	CASSTGLGSGANVLTF
.	TRBV4-1	16	TRBJ2-1	.	TGCGCCAGCAGCCAAGAGGTTAGCGGTTCCTACAATGAGCAGTTCTTC	CASSQEVSGSYNEQFF
once	TRBV20-1	16	TRBJ2-7	.	TGCAGTGCTAGAGACGGAGATTGGCAAGCTTCCTACGAGCAGTACTTC	CSARDGDWQASYEQYF